Presented here are 27 T cell receptor beta chains from one specimen sequenced in a study of monozygotic twins with inflammatory bowel disease. TCRdb re-analyzed the 5' RACE reads; it lists each CDR3 protein once, without DNA. Its table lists some 150,000 distinct CDR3 sequences. The specimen was blood. All receptors come from a human donor with ulcerative colitis or Crohn's disease, or a healthy co-twin of an affected twin (not recorded which).

The chain employs TRBV28 and TRBJ2-7. The CDR3 totals 13 residues. Germline lookup yields CDR1 MDHEN and CDR2 SYDVKM. The CDR3 is CASSLWQMDEQYF.

This chain links TRBV20-1 with TRBJ2-1; TCRdb gives TRBD2 as the D gene, but with no DNA this cannot be confirmed. Germline assignment: CDR1 DFQATT and CDR2 SNEGSKA (reference sequence). This CDR3 has 15 residues. This CDR3 reads CSAIAGGQSYNEQFF.

The CDR3 loop reads CASKRDRVKETQYF. The gene calls are TRBV6-1 and TRBJ2-5; without DNA, the TCRdb call of TRBD1 cannot be checked. Germline CDR1 reads MNHNS; CDR2 reads SASEGT. The CDR3 sequence is 14 residues long.

The CDR3 protein is CASSPFTGRESTDTQYF. This chain connects TRBV12-3 or TRBV12-4 to TRBJ2-3; the TRBD2 assignment by TCRdb is unverifiable without DNA. This CDR3 has 17 residues.

The chain is built from TRBV7-9 and TRBJ1-1. This CDR3 has 15 residues. Germline values: CDR1 SEHNR, CDR2 FQNEAQ (reference sequence). CDR3 residues: CASRTNWDMNTEAFF. Drawing the rest from reference TRBV7-9 and TRBJ1-1, the complete variable domain is DTGVSQNPRHKITKRGQNVTFRCDPISEHNRLYWYRQTLGQGPEFLTYFQNEAQLEKSRLLSDRFSAERPKGSFSTLEIQRTEQGDSAMYLCASRTNWDMNTEAFFGQGTRLTVV.

The V and J genes are TRBV9 and TRBJ2-3; TCRdb selects TRBD1, and the lack of DNA leaves this call unchecked. Per the germline V gene, CDR1 is SGDLS and CDR2 is YYNGEE. The CDR3 loop spans 16 amino acids. CDR3 protein: CASSPPRTYGTDTQYF.

The rearrangement joins TRBV4-3 to TRBJ1-6. The CDR3 runs 16 residues. Germline V lookup: CDR1 LGHNA, CDR2 YSLEER. The chain's CDR3 is CASSQDYPIYNSPLHF.

This chain joins TRBV5-1 and TRBJ1-1. There are 13 residues in the CDR3. Germline V gene data show CDR1 as SGHRS and CDR2 as YFSETQ. CDR3 residues: CASSRELNTEAFF.

The rearrangement links TRBV5-1 to TRBJ1-1. CDR3 length: 13 amino acids. Germline CDR1 is SGHRS and CDR2 is YFSETQ. Here the CDR3 reads CASSQRGTTEAFF. The full variable domain, completed using reference TRBV5-1 and TRBJ1-1, is KAGVTQTPRYLIKTRGQQVTLSCSPISGHRSVSWYQQTPGQGLQFLFEYFSETQRNKGNFPGRFSGRQFSNSRSEMNVSTLELGDSALYLCASSQRGTTEAFFGQGTRLTVV.

The genes are TRBV7-9 and TRBJ2-5; there is no DNA to check the TCRdb D call of TRBD2. CDR1 is SEHNR and CDR2 is FQNEAQ in the germline V gene (reference sequence). The CDR3 is 16 amino acids. The CDR3 is CASRPTTSGGWETQYF.

The V gene is TRBV5-1, the J gene TRBJ2-5; the D call from TCRdb, TRBD2, cannot be confirmed without DNA. Germline-derived CDR1 and CDR2 are SGHRS and YFSETQ. This CDR3 has 15 amino acids. CDR3: CASSLGPAGKETQYF.

This rearrangement joins TRBV5-4 to TRBJ2-3. Germline V lookup: CDR1 SGHNT, CDR2 YYREEE (reference sequence). This CDR3 spans 12 amino acids. CDR3: CASSLRADTQYF.

The chain links TRBV5-1 to TRBJ2-3; TCRdb returns TRBD2, unconfirmable since there is no DNA. Germline V CDR1 and CDR2: SGHRS, YFSETQ. The CDR3 is 16 amino acids. CDR3 protein: CASSLRPREAADTQYF.

The V and J genes are TRBV4-3 and TRBJ2-1; no DNA is available, so the TRBD2 call from TCRdb remains unchecked. CDR1 is LGHNA and CDR2 is YSLEER in the germline V gene. The CDR3 is 20 residues long. The CDR3 here is CASSQDGLAVLSARYNEQFF.

The rearrangement uses TRBV27 and TRBJ1-2; TCRdb selects TRBD1, and the lack of DNA leaves this call unchecked. The CDR3 has 13 residues. Germline V CDR1 and CDR2: MNHEY, SMNVEV (reference sequence). CDR3: CASSLPEGDGYTF.

The chain combines TRBV12-5 with TRBJ2-1; TCRdb's D call, TRBD2, is unchecked because there is no DNA. In germline, CDR1 is LGHNT, CDR2 FRNRAP. This CDR3 contains 17 residues. CDR3 region: CASGLVLLAGGYNEQFF.

The chain recombines TRBV20-1 with TRBJ2-5; the D call of TRBD1 rests on TCRdb alone, since no DNA is present to check it. Germline values: CDR1 DFQATT, CDR2 SNEGSKA (reference sequence). CDR3 length: 14 amino acids. CDR3 residues: CSAPFEQGQETQYF.

The V gene is TRBV7-3, the J gene TRBJ2-2. Germline V CDR1 and CDR2: SGHTA, FQGTGA. There are 12 residues in the CDR3. The CDR3 sequence is CASSILGGELFF.

The chain is built from TRBV4-2 and TRBJ1-2. The CDR3 totals 15 residues. CDR1 and CDR2 from the germline V gene are LGHNA and YNFKEQ. CDR3 sequence: CASTLKYGFDYGYTF.

CDR3 in amino acids: CASSWGGPMETQYF. This chain uses TRBV11-1 with TRBJ2-5. The length of the CDR3 is 14 residues. Germline lookup yields CDR1 SGHAT and CDR2 FQDESV (reference sequence).

The chain joins TRBV10-3 to TRBJ1-1; TCRdb proposes TRBD1, but this gene call is untestable without DNA. Germline V gene data show CDR1 as ENHRY and CDR2 as SYGVKD. This CDR3 has 12 amino acids. The CDR3 spells CAIWAGGAEAFF.

This CDR3 reads CATQGYNEQFF. This rearrangement joins TRBV12-3 or TRBV12-4 to TRBJ2-1; TCRdb lists TRBD1, though no DNA is available to test this call. The CDR3 spans 11 residues.

The chain uses TRBV29-1 and TRBJ1-1. The CDR3 is 12 amino acids. Germline V CDR1 and CDR2: SQVTM, ANQGSEA. Here the CDR3 reads CSVEVVGTEAFF.

The chain links TRBV6-4 to TRBJ2-7. There are 11 residues in the CDR3. Germline V gives CDR1 MRHNA, CDR2 SNTAGT. CDR3 loop: CASSGNYEQYF.

The CDR3 is CASSYAHRRDTQPQHF. This sequence joins TRBV6-5 and TRBJ1-5; TCRdb calls TRBD1, which cannot be checked without DNA. This CDR3 comprises 16 residues. From germline, CDR1 is MNHEY and CDR2 SVGAGI.

The rearrangement joins TRBV27 to TRBJ2-5; TCRdb outputs TRBD2, but without DNA this stays unchecked. This CDR3 has 14 residues. Per the germline V gene, CDR1 is MNHEY and CDR2 is SMNVEV (reference sequence). CDR3: CASSRLGGMETQYF.

The genes are TRBV28 and TRBJ1-3. CDR3 length: 13 amino acids. Looked up from germline, CDR1 is MDHEN and CDR2 is SYDVKM. CDR3 loop: CASSLPLGNTIYF.